The text below deals with one T cell receptor beta chain. What it binds is not known. Germline values: CDR1 SGDLS, CDR2 YYNGEE. The CDR3 loop spans 14 amino acids. V shed 6 bases and J shed 4 bases, with 13 bases lying between them. Assay: immunoSEQ multiplex PCR; the TCRdb copy retains only in-frame clones and omits some. The sample lists about 120,000 clones, 92% occurring once. The entry originates in a study of T cell responses to AZD1222 COVID-19 vaccine. Overall study results and limits: Only a handful of AZD1222 recipients, more than 5 in all, had baseline seropositivity. Following two doses of AZD1222, Spike-specific TCR breadth and depth rose. No repertoire was sampled before or during the peak T cell response, only after it.

The receptor was isolated from an adult who received the AZD1222 COVID-19 vaccine. The genes are TRBV9 and TRBJ1-4; the D is unclear. The sequencing here drew on peripheral blood, taken 28 days after the second AZD1222 dose. The DNA for the CDR3 is TGTGCCAGCACCCCCGGCCGGCGTAATGAAAAACTGTTTTTT. Protein sequence: CASTPGRRNEKLFF.